The clone carrying this T cell receptor (beta chain) occurred a few times. This entry comes from a study of blood T cell repertoires in COVID-19. Study-wide background: Italy, Spain and the United States were the sources of the convalescent and acute COVID-19 samples. The analysed material was cDNA or gDNA that came from T cells, B-cell-depleted T cells, or PBMCs.

Some clones are missing from TCRdb's copy, which holds only in-frame ones; the method was immunoSEQ multiplex PCR. The table records some 41,000 clones, roughly nine tenths of them present only once. Germline CDR1 and CDR2: SGHNT and YYREEE (reference sequence). Trimming pared 0 bases from V and 4 bases from J, leaving 11 bases between. CDR3 length: 14 residues. The rearrangement joins TRBV5-4 to TRBJ2-7; a weak D match, TRBD2 (5 bases). The TCR was taken from an older man with active COVID-19. The sample taken for sequencing was peripheral blood. The CDR3 DNA reads TGTGCCAGCAGCTTGGAGCGGACTGAGTACGAGCAGTACTTC. This sequence encodes CASSLERTEYEQYF.